Shown below are 8 T cell receptor beta chains from a single sample sequenced in a study of blood T cell repertoires in COVID-19 (dated by TCRdb to about 2020). Library preparation was by the immunoSEQ multiplex PCR assay. Sourced from immuneACCESS, this table was stored by TCRdb with only in-frame sequences that have V and J called. A share of the clones is absent; for the studies checked, an unresolved V gene accounts for under half, and the remainder has no known explanation. This sample is represented by some 230,000 clones; 86% of them were singletons. Clones ranked in the top ten supply approximately 10% of the sample. The sequencing sample was made of peripheral blood. The receptor set was obtained from a woman in her fifties or sixties with COVID-19, enrolled during active disease.

V usage is TRBV10-1 and J usage is TRBJ2-3; 7 bases align to TRBD2. Trimming cost V 0 bases and J 0 bases; bases outside gene matches: 3. Germline CDR1 WNHNN, CDR2 SYGVQD (reference sequence). There are 16 residues in the CDR3. CDR3: CASSESAGVSTDTQYF. In nucleotides, the CDR3 is TGCGCCAGCAGTGAGTCGGCGGGGGTGAGCACAGATACGCAGTATTTT.

For the CDR3, the DNA is TGTGCCAGCAGCTTAACCGGGGGATATGGCTACACCTTC. Translated, it gives CASSLTGGYGYTF. V usage is TRBV7-8 and J usage is TRBJ1-2, with D tentatively TRBD1 (5 bases). The germline V gene has CDR1 SGHVS and CDR2 FQNEAQ. V dropped 2 bases and J dropped 5 bases, with 9 bases sitting between them. CDR3 length: 13 residues.

The chain has TRBV18 and TRBJ1-1; tentatively, D is TRBD1 (6 bases). CDR3 length: 16 amino acids. Germline values: CDR1 KGHSH, CDR2 LQKENI. V lost 3 bases, J lost 1 base, and 15 bases lay in between. The CDR3 protein is CASSPRTALKNTEAFF. For the CDR3, the DNA is TGTGCCAGCTCACCTCGGACAGCCCTAAAGAACACTGAAGCTTTCTTT.

V and J are TRBV28 and TRBJ2-5; 9 nucleotides match TRBD1. The CDR3 spans 22 residues. Germline V gene data show CDR1 as MDHEN and CDR2 as SYDVKM. Trimming took 5 bases from V and 2 from J; bases not matched to a gene: 27. The CDR3 sequence: CASSPLPGTGMEGWFDQETQYF. CDR3 DNA sequence: TGTGCCAGCAGTCCCCTTCCCGGGACAGGGATGGAGGGTTGGTTCGATCAAGAGACCCAGTACTTC. The complete variable domain, with remaining parts taken from reference TRBV28 and TRBJ2-5, reads DVKVTQSSRYLVKRTGEKVFLECVQDMDHENMFWYRQDPGLGLRLIYFSYDVKMKEKGDIPEGYSVSREKKERFSLILESASTNQTSMYLCASSPLPGTGMEGWFDQETQYFGPGTRLLVL.

V gene TRBV19 combines with J gene TRBJ1-1; TRBD1 matches at 8 bases. This CDR3 is 14 amino acids long. With V trimmed by 4 bases and J by 1 base, 2 bases remained unmatched. From germline, CDR1 is LNHDA and CDR2 SQIVND (reference sequence). Written as DNA, the CDR3 is TGTGCCAGTAGTACGACAGGGGCGAACACTGAAGCTTTCTTT. Protein product: CASSTTGANTEAFF.

The chain links TRBV30 to TRBJ1-2; no definite D call. Germline CDR1 and CDR2: GTSNPN and SVGIG (reference sequence). V gave up 4 bases and J gave up 4 bases, with 10 bases separating them. The CDR3 has 12 amino acids. The CDR3, as DNA: TGTGCCTGGATGAGAGGGAGCTATGGCTACACCTTC. This gives the protein CAWMRGSYGYTF.

The chain links TRBV19 to TRBJ2-6, with TRBD1 as a possible D gene (6 bases). V was trimmed by 4 bases and J by 0 bases, leaving 10 bases between them. The germline V gene encodes CDR1 LNHDA and CDR2 SQIVND (reference sequence). The CDR3 totals 16 residues. This chain's CDR3 is CASSTGTPSGANVLTF. The CDR3 DNA reads TGTGCCAGTAGTACCGGGACACCCTCTGGGGCCAACGTCCTGACTTTC.

This chain uses TRBV20-1 with TRBJ1-1; maybe TRBD1 (5 bases). Germline CDR1 DFQATT, CDR2 SNEGSKA (reference sequence). The CDR3 runs 14 residues. Trimming cost V 3 bases and J 11 bases, with 22 bases left between them. Here the CDR3 reads CSASRGGGTDGAFF. CDR3 in DNA: TGCAGTGCTAGTCGGGGCGGGGGAACCGACGGGGCTTTCTTT.